This T cell receptor (beta chain) was found in a study of T cell clonotyping in hematopoietic cell transplantation. About the study: Recipients were bled about 28 days pretransplant and at posttransplant days 30, 100, 180. Points from the study as a whole: No sorting was done, leaving CD4 and CD8 contributions mixed. Pathologically expanded recipient clonotypes increased progressively from day 30 to day 180 as diversity fell. Few recipient clonotypes overlapped donors; over 95% were de novo at given depth.

Assay: immunoSEQ multiplex PCR; the TCRdb copy retains only in-frame clones and omits some. The table has roughly 15,000 clones, 62% seen once; the top ten hold around a tenth. Turning to this clone: Its cognate antigen is unknown.

The specimen was PBMCs. This clonotype originated in a human donor who either received an allogeneic hematopoietic cell transplant for a myeloid malignancy or was a related donor (not recorded which). Some clones in this sample may be carry-over from other donors' samples.

In DNA, the CDR3 is TGTGCCAGCAGCTTAGCGGGGGTGAACACCGGGGAGCTGTTTTTT. Its translation is CASSLAGVNTGELFF. The rearrangement links TRBV25-1 to TRBJ2-2; 9 nucleotides align to TRBD2. Trimming at V came to 6 bases and at J to 1 base, leaving 3 bases not matched to a gene. The CDR3 spans 15 residues. Germline lookup yields CDR1 MGHDK and CDR2 SYGVNS.